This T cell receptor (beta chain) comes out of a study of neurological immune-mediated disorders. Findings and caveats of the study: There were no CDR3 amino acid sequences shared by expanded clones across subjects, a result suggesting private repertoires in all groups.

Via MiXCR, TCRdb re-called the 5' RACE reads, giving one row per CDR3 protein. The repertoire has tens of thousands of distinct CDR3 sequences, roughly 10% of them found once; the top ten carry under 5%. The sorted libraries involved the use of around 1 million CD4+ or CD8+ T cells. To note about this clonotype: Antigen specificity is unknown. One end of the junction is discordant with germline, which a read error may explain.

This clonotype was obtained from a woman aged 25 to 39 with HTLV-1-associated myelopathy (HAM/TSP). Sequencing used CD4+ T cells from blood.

The CDR3 bases are TGCACCAGAAGCTTGGCCAGGGGATCCTACGAGCAGTACTTC. Protein product: CTRSLARGSYEQYF. The V call is TRBV5-1, the J call TRBJ2-7; the D gene is possibly TRBD1 (6 bases). Germline CDR1 reads SGHRS; CDR2 reads YFSETQ. The CDR3 runs 14 residues.